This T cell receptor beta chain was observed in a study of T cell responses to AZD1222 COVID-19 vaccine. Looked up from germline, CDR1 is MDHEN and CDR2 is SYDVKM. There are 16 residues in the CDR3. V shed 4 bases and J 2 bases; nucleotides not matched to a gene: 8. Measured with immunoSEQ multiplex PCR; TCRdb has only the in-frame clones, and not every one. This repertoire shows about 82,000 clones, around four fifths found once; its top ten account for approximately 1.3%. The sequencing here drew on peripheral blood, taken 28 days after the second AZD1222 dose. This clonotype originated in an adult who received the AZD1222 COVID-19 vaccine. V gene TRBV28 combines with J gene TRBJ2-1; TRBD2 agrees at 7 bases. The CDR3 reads CASSSMTGGPYNEQFF. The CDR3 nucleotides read TGTGCCAGCAGTTCAATGACGGGAGGCCCCTACAATGAGCAGTTCTTC.